This is a list of T cell receptor beta chains from one sample in a study of Graves' ophthalmopathy and Graves' hyperthyroidism. TCRdb re-called the multiplex PCR reads through MiXCR, storing one row per CDR3 protein. The table includes about 170,000 distinct CDR3 sequences, approximately 40% detected once. Material: peripheral blood. These receptors came from a woman aged 40 to 55 with Graves' ophthalmopathy. Both conserved end residues are part of each CDR3.

j_call,cdr3_length,v_call,cdr3_aa
TRBJ1-5,16,TRBV19,CASSIDPYRAGKPQHF
TRBJ2-2,16,TRBV12-3/TRBV12-4,CASSSTPSGRTGELFF
TRBJ2-7,14,TRBV6-1,CASSEGLNSYEQYF
TRBJ2-7,14,TRBV7-2,CASSLHRGDYEQYF
TRBJ1-6,20,TRBV7-3,CASSLGQGTPPSPSHSPLHF
TRBJ2-5,16,TRBV6-1,CASSKPLASREETQYF
TRBJ2-7,14,TRBV6-1,CASRPGQPSYEQYF
TRBJ2-7,17,TRBV6-2/TRBV6-3,CASSSWGGLAGSYEQYF
TRBJ2-5,14,TRBV6-1,CASREGQGGQTQYF
TRBJ1-6,14,TRBV6-1,CASRPTWGNSPLHF
TRBJ2-7,21,TRBV19,CASSIGLPSLHTSGRSYEQYF
TRBJ1-1,18,TRBV19,CASSIDGPGGIMNTEAFF
TRBJ1-2,14,TRBV20-1,CSAFRHLPNYGYTF
TRBJ1-5,13,TRBV7-2,CASSPGEGRPQHF
TRBJ2-5,16,TRBV10-3,CAISESVGGLSGTQYF
TRBJ1-1,16,TRBV5-1,CASSRRGQGIGTEAFF
TRBJ1-5,13,TRBV7-2,CASSVELNQPQHF
TRBJ1-5,16,TRBV27,CASSLPQTISNQPQHF
TRBJ2-7,16,TRBV6-5,CASSYTNRGGSYEQYF
TRBJ2-7,14,TRBV27,CASSLTLPRYEQYF
TRBJ1-1,13,TRBV12-3/TRBV12-4,CASSPDSGSGAFF
TRBJ1-1,14,TRBV7-2,CASSLEGRGTEAFF
TRBJ2-7,15,TRBV7-8,CASSSWTGALYEQYF
TRBJ1-1,16,TRBV9,CASSVGTGVWGTEAFF
TRBJ1-1,14,TRBV12-3/TRBV12-4,CASSIQWMNTEAFF
TRBJ1-5,13,TRBV27,CASRTNSNQPQHF
TRBJ2-7,14,TRBV30,CAFAEDRGWYEQYF
TRBJ2-4,13,TRBV5-1,CASSPAGRNIQYF
TRBJ1-1,13,TRBV6-1,CASGSESATEAFF
TRBJ2-7,11,TRBV7-8,CASSLAEERYF
TRBJ1-5,15,TRBV12-3/TRBV12-4,CASSLADRGQWPQHF
TRBJ1-5,13,TRBV12-3/TRBV12-4,CASFAGGHQPQHF
TRBJ1-1,13,TRBV28,CASRIGQAAEAFF
TRBJ2-4,13,TRBV5-6,CASSLTSQKLQYF
TRBJ1-1,15,TRBV7-9,CASSISNVVNTEAFF
TRBJ1-5,17,TRBV27,CASRPRGDIYSNQPQHF
TRBJ1-5,15,TRBV2,CASRQDKGAHQPQHF